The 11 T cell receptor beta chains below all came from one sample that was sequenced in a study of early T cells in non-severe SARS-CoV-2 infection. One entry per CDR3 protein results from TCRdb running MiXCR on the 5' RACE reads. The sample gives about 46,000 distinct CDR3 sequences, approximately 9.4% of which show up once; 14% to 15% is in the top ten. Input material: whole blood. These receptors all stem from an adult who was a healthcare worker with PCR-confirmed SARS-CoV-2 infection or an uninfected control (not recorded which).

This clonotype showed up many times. CDR3 nucleotide sequence: TGTGCCAGCACCAAGGGACAGGGGGTAGCCTACAATGAGCAGTTCTTC. Translated: CASTKGQGVAYNEQFF. J is TRBJ2-1 and V is TRBV7-2; 11 bases fit TRBD1. Germline loops: CDR1 SGHTA, CDR2 FQGNSA. The ends lost 7 bases at V and 2 bases at J; junction bases unmatched: 7. This CDR3 region has 16 residues.

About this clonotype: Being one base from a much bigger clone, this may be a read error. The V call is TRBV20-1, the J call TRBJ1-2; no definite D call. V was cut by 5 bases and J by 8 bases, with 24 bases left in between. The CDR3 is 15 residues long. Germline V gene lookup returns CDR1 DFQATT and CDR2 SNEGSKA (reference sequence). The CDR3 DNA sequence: TGCAGTGCTCGAAAGGCGACAAGGCCTTATCAGGGCTACACCTTC. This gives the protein CSARKATRPYQGYTF.

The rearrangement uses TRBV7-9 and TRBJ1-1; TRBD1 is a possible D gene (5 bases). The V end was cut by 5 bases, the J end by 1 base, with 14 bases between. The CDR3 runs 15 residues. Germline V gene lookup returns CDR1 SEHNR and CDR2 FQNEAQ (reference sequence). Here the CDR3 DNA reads TGTGCCAGCAGCAGAGCTGGGGGAGAGAACACTGAAGCTTTCTTT. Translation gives CASSRAGGENTEAFF. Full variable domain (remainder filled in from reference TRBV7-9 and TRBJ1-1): DTGVSQNPRHKITKRGQNVTFRCDPISEHNRLYWYRQTLGQGPEFLTYFQNEAQLEKSRLLSDRFSAERPKGSFSTLEIQRTEQGDSAMYLCASSRAGGENTEAFFGQGTRLTVV.

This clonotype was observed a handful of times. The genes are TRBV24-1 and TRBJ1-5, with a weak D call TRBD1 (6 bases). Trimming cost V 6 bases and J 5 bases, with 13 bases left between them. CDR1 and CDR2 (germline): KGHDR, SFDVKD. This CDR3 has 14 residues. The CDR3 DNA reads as TGTGCCACCAGTTCGAGGGGGTTCTATCAGCCCCAGCATTTT. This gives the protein CATSSRGFYQPQHF.

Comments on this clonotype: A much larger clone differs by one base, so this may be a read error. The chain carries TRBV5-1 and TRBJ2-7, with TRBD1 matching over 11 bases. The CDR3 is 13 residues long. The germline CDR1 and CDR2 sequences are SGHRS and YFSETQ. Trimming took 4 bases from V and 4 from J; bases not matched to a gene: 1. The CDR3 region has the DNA TGCGCCAGCAGCGGGACAGGGGGTTACGAGCAGTACTTC. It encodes CASSGTGGYEQYF.

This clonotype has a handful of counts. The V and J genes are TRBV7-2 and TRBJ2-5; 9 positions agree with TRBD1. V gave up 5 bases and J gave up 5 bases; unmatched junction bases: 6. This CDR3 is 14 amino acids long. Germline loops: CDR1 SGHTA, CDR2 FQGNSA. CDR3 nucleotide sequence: TGTGCCAGCAGCCCGGACAGGGGATGGGAGACCCAGTACTTC. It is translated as CASSPDRGWETQYF.

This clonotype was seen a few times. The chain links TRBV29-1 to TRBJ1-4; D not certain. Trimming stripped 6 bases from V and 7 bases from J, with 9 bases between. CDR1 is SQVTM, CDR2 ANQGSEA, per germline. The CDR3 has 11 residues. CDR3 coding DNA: TGCAGCGTATCGTTAGGTGAAAAACTGTTTTTT. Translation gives CSVSLGEKLFF.

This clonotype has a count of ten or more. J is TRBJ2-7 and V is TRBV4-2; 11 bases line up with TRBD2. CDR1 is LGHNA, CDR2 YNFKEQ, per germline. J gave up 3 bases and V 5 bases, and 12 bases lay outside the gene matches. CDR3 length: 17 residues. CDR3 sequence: CASSEGWASGRLYEQYF. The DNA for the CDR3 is TGTGCCAGCAGCGAGGGGTGGGCTAGCGGGAGGCTCTACGAGCAGTACTTC.

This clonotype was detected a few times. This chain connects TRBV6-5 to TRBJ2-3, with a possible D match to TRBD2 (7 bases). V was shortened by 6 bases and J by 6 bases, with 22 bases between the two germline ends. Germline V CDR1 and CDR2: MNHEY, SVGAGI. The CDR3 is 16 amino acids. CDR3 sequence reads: CASSQIVGGGADTQYF. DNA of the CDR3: TGTGCCAGCAGCCAAATAGTTGGCGGGGGCGCGGATACGCAGTATTTT.

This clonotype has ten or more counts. For the CDR3, the DNA is TGTGCCTCTTCCCTTGCTAGCAATCAGCCCCAGCATTTT. Translated: CASSLASNQPQHF. This chain links TRBV9 with TRBJ1-5; D not resolved. The CDR3 is made up of 13 amino acids. Trimming cost V 10 bases and J 0 bases, with 11 bases left between them. Germline CDR1 is SGDLS and CDR2 is YYNGEE.

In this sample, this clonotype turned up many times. The CDR3 here is CASSTTSGRVSYEQYF. As DNA, the CDR3 is TGTGCCAGCAGCACGACTAGCGGGAGGGTTTCCTACGAGCAGTACTTC. The chain uses TRBV6-5 and TRBJ2-7, with 14 bases aligning to TRBD2. Germline lookup yields CDR1 MNHEY and CDR2 SVGAGI. V shed 6 bases and J 1 base; nucleotides not matched to a gene: 5. This CDR3 has 16 residues.